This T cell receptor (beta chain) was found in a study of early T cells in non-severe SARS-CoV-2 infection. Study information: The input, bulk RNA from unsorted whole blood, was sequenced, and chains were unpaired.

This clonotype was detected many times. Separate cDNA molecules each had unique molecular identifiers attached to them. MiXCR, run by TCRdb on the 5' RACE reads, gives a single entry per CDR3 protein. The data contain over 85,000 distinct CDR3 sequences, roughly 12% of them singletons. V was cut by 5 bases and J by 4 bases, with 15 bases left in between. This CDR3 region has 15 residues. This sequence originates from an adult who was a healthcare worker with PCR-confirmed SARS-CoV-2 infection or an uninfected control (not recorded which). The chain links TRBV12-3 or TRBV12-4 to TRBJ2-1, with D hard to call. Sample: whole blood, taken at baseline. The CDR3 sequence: CASSPIPIGYNEQFF. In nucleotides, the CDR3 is TGTGCCAGCAGTCCCATACCAATTGGTTACAATGAGCAGTTCTTC.